This TCR beta chain originates from a study of T cells expressing NK-cell markers. Germline loops: CDR1 KGHSH, CDR2 LQKENI. The CDR3 runs to 18 residues. TCRdb re-called the 5' RACE reads, yielding one record per CDR3 amino acid sequence without DNA. This sample contains 350,000 to 450,000 distinct CDR3 sequences. The specimen was blood T cells: a sorted CD56 or NKG2C T cell subset, CD4+ or CD8+ T cells, or bulk PBMC T cells (not recorded which). This TCR came from a man aged 18-69 years in good health. V and J are TRBV18 and TRBJ2-3; with no DNA, the TCRdb D assignment of TRBD2 cannot be verified. CDR3 protein: CASSPLGTSGRITDTQYF.